This T cell receptor (beta chain) was retrieved from a study of CD8 T cells in ankylosing spondylitis (dated by TCRdb to 2016 to 2017). General notes on the study: To find TCR variants linked to disease, the study profiled T cell receptor beta repertoires in ankylosing spondylitis patients and healthy donors. Peripheral blood was sampled, and synovial fluid was also collected from ankylosing spondylitis patients. The full study cohort comprised 25 ankylosing spondylitis patients and some 100 healthy donors. The research as a whole found: Significant enrichment of the disease-linked clones was reported in matched synovial fluid samples from ankylosing spondylitis patients. A CD8+ phenotype was shown by the disease-linked clones, which were found at relatively low frequencies in peripheral blood. A TCR beta motif of several highly homologous amino acid variants appeared characteristic of blood from ankylosing spondylitis patients. Some TCR beta motif variants had previously been reported in synovial fluid and blood of reactive arthritis patients, which suggested common disease-initiation mechanisms.

Sequencing used an Illumina HiSeq 2500. Quantitative 5'-RACE with molecular barcodes was used to prepare TCR beta libraries. From the authors' description of their analysis: To identify disease-linked TCR variants, a new computational method was used, one built on a probabilistic model of VDJ rearrangement. Using fastp trimming at Q25 and MiXCR clonotype assembly, TCRdb reanalyzed the public sequencing data and kept in-frame beta chains. One record per CDR3 amino acid sequence lists the most common genes and DNA. It is TCRdb's table, rather than the study itself, that gives the V and J calls and clone size. In this sample the table shows roughly 440,000 distinct CDR3 sequences, approximately 17% of which occur a single time. Together, the top ten hold 0.85% to 1.3% of the sample. For CDR1 and CDR2, the germline V gene lists SGHDN and FVKESK. Inclusive of the bounding cysteine and phenylalanine, the CDR3 is 15 residues long. The kept DNA is CDR3 alone, 45 bases in frame from the first base. For this chain, trimming is 5 bases at the V end and 5 bases at the J end, and the number of junction bases without a gene match is 7.

As to this clonotype: The antigen this receptor binds is unknown. Within one base of it there is no much larger clone, and no base qualities were kept.

Source material: blood, either unsorted or a sorted T cell fraction (not recorded which). The TCR sequence derives from a male donor with ankylosing spondylitis. The sequence links TRBV14 to TRBJ1-4, with 8 bases matching TRBD1. The DNA is as follows: TGTGCCAGCAGCGAGAACAGGGGGTGGAATGAAAAACTGTTTTTT. This yields the protein CASSENRGWNEKLFF.